This T cell receptor (beta chain) was sequenced in a study of blood T cell repertoires in COVID-19. Participants spanned ages about 18 to 90 years and resided in fewer than 30 US areas. Researchers sorted participants into cohorts using their self-reported clinical history. Germline CDR1 and CDR2: LGHNA and YNFKEQ. The length of the CDR3 is 18 residues. V lost 3 bases to trimming and J lost 5 bases; unmatched junction nucleotides: 12. Authors' processing steps: Estimates of nucleated cell counts were drawn from the amplification of reference gene primers. Clones were sequenced by immunoSEQ multiplex PCR, and TCRdb holds only the in-frame ones, with some missing. From that table come the V and J calls and clone size; the DNA was used to work out D and trimming. The table records 300,000 to 350,000 clones, 70% to 90% of them present only once.

The sample consisted of PBMCs or T cells enriched from blood (not recorded which). This clonotype was sampled from a woman between 40 and 50 years old with acute COVID-19. The chain recombines TRBV4-2 with TRBJ2-2, with 10 nucleotides matching TRBD2. The CDR3 coding sequence is TGTGCCAGCAGCCAGGGCACTAGCGGGGCAATTTTAACCGGGGAGCTGTTTTTT. Translating gives CASSQGTSGAILTGELFF.